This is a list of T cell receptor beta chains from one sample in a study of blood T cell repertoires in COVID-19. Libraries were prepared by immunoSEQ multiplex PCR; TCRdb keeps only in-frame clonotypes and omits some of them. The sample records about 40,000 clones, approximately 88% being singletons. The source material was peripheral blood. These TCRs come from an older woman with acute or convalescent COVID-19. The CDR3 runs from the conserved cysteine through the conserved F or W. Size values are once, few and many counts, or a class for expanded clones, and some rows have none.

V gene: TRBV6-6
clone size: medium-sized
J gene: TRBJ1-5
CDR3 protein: CASSGTDRVNQPQHF

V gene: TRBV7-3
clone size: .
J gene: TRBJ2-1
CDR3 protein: CASSLTASGSYNEQFF

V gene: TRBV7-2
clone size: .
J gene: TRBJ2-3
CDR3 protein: CASSLEGLADHTDTQYF

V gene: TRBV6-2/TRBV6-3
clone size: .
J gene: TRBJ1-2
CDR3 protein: CASSTGSSGYTF

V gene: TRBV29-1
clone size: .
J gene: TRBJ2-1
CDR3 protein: CSVARLADSSYNEQFF

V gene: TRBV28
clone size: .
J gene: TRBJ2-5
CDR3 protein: CASSLFQGLETQYF

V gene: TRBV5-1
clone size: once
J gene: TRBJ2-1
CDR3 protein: CASSVSGIIDSYNEQFF

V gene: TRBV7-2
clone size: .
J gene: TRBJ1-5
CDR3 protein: CASSLNGQGNQPQHF

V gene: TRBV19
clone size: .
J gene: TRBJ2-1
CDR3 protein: CASNSDRVGSEQFF

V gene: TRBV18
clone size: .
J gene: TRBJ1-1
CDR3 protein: CASSTVPNTEAFF